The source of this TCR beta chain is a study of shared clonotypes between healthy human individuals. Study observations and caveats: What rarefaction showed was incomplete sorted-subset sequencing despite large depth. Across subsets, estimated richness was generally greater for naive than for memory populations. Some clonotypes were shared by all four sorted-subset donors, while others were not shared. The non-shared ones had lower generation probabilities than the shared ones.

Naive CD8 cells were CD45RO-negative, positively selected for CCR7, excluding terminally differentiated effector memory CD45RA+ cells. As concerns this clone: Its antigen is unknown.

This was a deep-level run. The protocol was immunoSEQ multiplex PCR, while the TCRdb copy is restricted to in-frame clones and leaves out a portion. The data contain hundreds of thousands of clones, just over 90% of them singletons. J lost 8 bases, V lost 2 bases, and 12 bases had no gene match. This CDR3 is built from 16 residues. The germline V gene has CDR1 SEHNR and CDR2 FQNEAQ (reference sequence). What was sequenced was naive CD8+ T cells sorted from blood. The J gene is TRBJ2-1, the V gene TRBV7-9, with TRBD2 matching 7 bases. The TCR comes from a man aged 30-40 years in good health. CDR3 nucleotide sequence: TGTGCCAGCAGCTTAATTCTCTGGCGGGAGCCGGATGAGCAGTTCTTC. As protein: CASSLILWREPDEQFF.